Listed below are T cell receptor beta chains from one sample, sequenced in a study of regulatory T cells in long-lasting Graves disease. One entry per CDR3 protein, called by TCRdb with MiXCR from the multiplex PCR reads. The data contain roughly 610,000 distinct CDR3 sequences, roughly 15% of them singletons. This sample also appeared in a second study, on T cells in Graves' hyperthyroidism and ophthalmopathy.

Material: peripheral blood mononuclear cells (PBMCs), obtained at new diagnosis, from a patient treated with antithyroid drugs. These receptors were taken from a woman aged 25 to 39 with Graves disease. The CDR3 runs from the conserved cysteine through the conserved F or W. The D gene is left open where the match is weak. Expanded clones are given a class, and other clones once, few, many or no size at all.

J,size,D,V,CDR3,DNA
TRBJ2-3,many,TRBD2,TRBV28,CATIAGFKDTQYF,TGTGCCACCATAGCGGGATTTAAAGATACGCAGTATTTT
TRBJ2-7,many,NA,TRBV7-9,CASSPGTGLTYEQYF,TGTGCCAGCAGCCCCGGGACGGGGCTTACCTACGAGCAGTACTTC
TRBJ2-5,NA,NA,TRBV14,CASMGLGAETQYF,TGTGCCAGCATGGGGCTGGGGGCAGAGACCCAGTACTTC
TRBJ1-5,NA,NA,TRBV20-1,CSAREFGGAGNQPQHF,TGCAGTGCTAGAGAGTTTGGAGGGGCGGGCAATCAGCCCCAGCATTTT
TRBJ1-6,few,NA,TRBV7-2,CASSTQTRSSYNSPLHF,TGTGCCAGCAGCACCCAGACCCGAAGCTCCTATAATTCACCCCTCCACTTT
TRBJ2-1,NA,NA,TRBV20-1,CSTGPTYYNEQFF,TGCAGTACTGGCCCCACCTACTACAATGAGCAGTTCTTC
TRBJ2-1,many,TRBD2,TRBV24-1,CATSLSRGGRGFSYNEQFF,TGTGCCACCAGTCTTTCTCGTGGCGGGAGGGGTTTTTCCTACAATGAGCAGTTCTTC
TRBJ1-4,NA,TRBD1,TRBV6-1,CASSEVNVATGVASALGKLIF,TGTGCCAGCAGTGAAGTCAACGTAGCAACAGGGGTGGCCTCGGCGCTCGGGAAACTAATTTTT
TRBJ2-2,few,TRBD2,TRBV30,CAWTPTGTSDTGELFF,TGTGCCTGGACTCCGACCGGGACTAGTGACACCGGGGAGCTGTTTTTT
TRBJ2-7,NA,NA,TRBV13,CASSLVGGGVQYF,TGTGCCAGCAGCTTAGTCGGCGGAGGGGTCCAGTACTTC
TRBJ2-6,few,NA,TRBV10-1,CASSDQGSGANVLAF,TGCGCCAGCAGTGACCAGGGAAGTGGGGCCAACGTCCTGGCTTTC
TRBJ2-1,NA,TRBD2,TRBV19,CASRFTLSGRAVVNEQFF,TGTGCCAGTAGATTCACCCTTAGCGGGAGGGCCGTCGTGAATGAGCAGTTCTTC
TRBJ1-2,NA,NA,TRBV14,CASSPAGYSYYGYTF,TGTGCCAGCAGCCCGGCCGGGTACTCCTATTATGGCTACACCTTC
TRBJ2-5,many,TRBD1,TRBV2,CASSDGQGVETQYF,TGTGCCAGCAGTGACGGTCAGGGGGTCGAGACCCAGTACTTC